These 16 T cell receptor beta chains share one sample of origin, sequenced in a study of Ad26.COV2.S vaccination and SARS-CoV-2 variants. Sequencing used immunoSEQ multiplex PCR; TCRdb keeps in-frame clones, though not all of them. The data contain approximately 400,000 clones, under 90% of them singletons. Regarding treatment: roughly 20 received Ad26.COV2.S at low or high dose, single or two shots; several received placebo; per-sample allocation not given. Each sample was drawn 63 days after the first injection (of vaccine or placebo). The sample consisted of peripheral blood, taken in a trial of Ad26.COV2.S vaccine versus placebo. These TCRs come from a person between 18 and 65 years old who received the Ad26.COV2.S COVID-19 vaccine or a placebo.

The chain combines TRBV4-3 with TRBJ2-7; D remains unclear. This CDR3 region has 12 residues. Trimming left V 2 bases short and J 4 bases short, with 6 bases between. Germline lookup yields CDR1 LGHNA and CDR2 YSLEER. The CDR3 DNA is TGCGCCAGCAGCCAACCAGCTTACGAGCAGTACTTC. It specifies CASSQPAYEQYF.

The J gene is TRBJ1-1, the V gene TRBV5-1; 7 bases line up with TRBD1. This CDR3 region has 14 residues. Germline CDR1 SGHRS, CDR2 YFSETQ. With V trimmed by 4 bases and J by 7 bases, 10 bases remained unmatched. CDR3 region: CASSLTGRGREAFF. The CDR3 nucleotides read TGCGCCAGCAGCCTGACAGGGAGAGGTCGTGAAGCTTTCTTT.

V is TRBV2 and J is TRBJ1-1; D remains unclear. Trimming took off 6 bases at V and 5 bases at J, with 7 bases between the two ends. Germline V gene sequence: CDR1 SNHLY, CDR2 FYNNEI. The CDR3 length is 11 residues. The CDR3 bases are TGTGCCAGCAGGCCCGAAACTGAAGCTTTCTTT. As protein: CASRPETEAFF.

A word on this clone: Other DNA sequences in the sample encode the same CDR3. V and J are TRBV5-1 and TRBJ1-1; D remains unclear. The CDR3 length is 15 residues. The germline V gene encodes CDR1 SGHRS and CDR2 YFSETQ. V lost 0 bases to trimming and J lost 1 base, with 10 bases between them. CDR3 nucleotide sequence: TGCGCCAGCAGCTTGGAAGGGCCGGGGAACACTGAAGCTTTCTTT. This sequence encodes CASSLEGPGNTEAFF.

The rearrangement links TRBV5-1 to TRBJ1-3; no definite D call. The CDR3 has 16 amino acids. The germline gives CDR1 SGHRS, CDR2 YFSETQ. The germline V and J ends were trimmed by 0 bases and 0 bases, with 10 bases remaining between them. The CDR3 DNA sequence: TGCGCCAGCAGCTTGGGGTCTCAGAGCTCTGGAAACACCATATATTTT. Residues: CASSLGSQSSGNTIYF. The full variable domain, with the rest looked up from reference TRBV5-1 and TRBJ1-3, is KAGVTQTPRYLIKTRGQQVTLSCSPISGHRSVSWYQQTPGQGLQFLFEYFSETQRNKGNFPGRFSGRQFSNSRSEMNVSTLELGDSALYLCASSLGSQSSGNTIYFGEGSWLTVV.

This sequence joins TRBV7-8 and TRBJ2-5; maybe TRBD2 (7 bases). Trimming stripped 4 bases from V and 13 bases from J, with 19 bases between. Per germline, CDR1 SGHVS and CDR2 FQNEAQ. The CDR3 totals 13 residues. The CDR3 loop is CASSSERGGHWYF. CDR3 sequence (DNA): TGTGCCAGCAGCTCAGAAAGGGGGGGGCACTGGTACTTC. The full variable domain, with the rest looked up from reference TRBV7-8 and TRBJ2-5, is GAGVSQSPRYKVAKRGQDVALRCDPISGHVSLFWYQQALGQGPEFLTYFQNEAQLDKSGLPSDRFFAERPEGSVSTLKIQRTQQEDSAVYLCASSSERGGHWYFGPGTRLLVL.

CDR3: CASSLIPGEKEQYF. In DNA, the CDR3 is TGCGCCAGCAGCTTGATACCAGGGGAGAAGGAGCAGTACTTC. The chain combines TRBV5-1 with TRBJ2-7, with a possible D match to TRBD1 (6 bases). Deletions cut 1 base from V and 7 bases from J, with 15 bases between. CDR1 SGHRS and CDR2 YFSETQ come from the germline V gene. CDR3 length: 14 residues.

The chain combines TRBV6-4 with TRBJ2-1; the match to TRBD1 covers 10 bases. The V and J ends lost 2 bases and 7 bases, in that order; junction bases with no gene match: 11. The germline gives CDR1 MRHNA, CDR2 SNTAGT. The CDR3 has 17 amino acids. The CDR3 DNA sequence: TGTGCCAGCAGTGACAGGGCGGACAGGGGGTCGAGGAATGAGCAGTTCTTC. This gives the protein CASSDRADRGSRNEQFF.

Details on this clone: This CDR3 is also generated by other DNA sequences in the sample. This chain joins TRBV19 and TRBJ1-5; weak D call: TRBD1 (6 bases). This CDR3 contains 13 residues. Trimming removed 6 bases at V and 4 bases at J, with 10 bases between. CDR1 is LNHDA and CDR2 is SQIVND in the germline V gene (reference sequence). CDR3 protein: CASSFQGNQPQHF. As DNA, the CDR3 is TGTGCCAGTAGCTTCCAGGGGAATCAGCCCCAGCATTTT. Supplemented by reference TRBV19 and TRBJ1-5, the full variable domain reads DGGITQSPKYLFRKEGQNVTLSCEQNLNHDAMYWYRQDPGQGLRLIYYSQIVNDFQKGDIAEGYSVSREKKESFPLTVTSAQKNPTAFYLCASSFQGNQPQHFGDGTRLSIL.

The chain combines TRBV9 with TRBJ2-3, with TRBD1 matching over 8 bases. Germline values: CDR1 SGDLS, CDR2 YYNGEE. The CDR3 covers 14 residues. The V gene end was trimmed by 4 bases and the J gene end by 6 bases; junction bases not matched to a gene: 7. CDR3 nucleotides: TGTGCCAGCAGCCAAACGCGGACAGGGGATACGCAGTATTTT. As protein: CASSQTRTGDTQYF.

The rearrangement links TRBV5-6 to TRBJ1-2; 7 nucleotides agree with TRBD1. The germline CDR1 and CDR2 sequences are SGHDT and YYEEEE. The CDR3 is 14 amino acids. V trimming: 2 bases; J trimming: 4 bases; junction bases outside the gene matches: 5. CDR3 bases: TGTGCCAGCAGCTTTACAGGGGCAGCCTATGGCTACACCTTC. Translated, it gives CASSFTGAAYGYTF. The variable domain in full, with the rest retrieved from reference TRBV5-6 and TRBJ1-2, is DAGVTQSPTHLIKTRGQQVTLRCSPKSGHDTVSWYQQALGQGPQFIFQYYEEEERQRGNFPDRFSGHQFPNYSSELNVNALLLGDSALYLCASSFTGAAYGYTFGSGTRLTVV.

The chain is built from TRBV5-5 and TRBJ2-7; D is perhaps TRBD1 (6 bases). This CDR3 spans 16 amino acids. Between the trimmed V and J ends, which lost 0 bases and 2 bases, there was a span of 15 bases. Germline V gene sequence: CDR1 SGHKS, CDR2 YYEKEE (reference sequence). CDR3 sequence (DNA): TGTGCCAGCAGCTTGGGATCAGGGGCCGCCACCTACGAGCAGTACTTC. Protein: CASSLGSGAATYEQYF.

This clone was found once. This rearrangement joins TRBV5-6 to TRBJ2-7; the match to TRBD1 covers 11 bases. CDR1 and CDR2 from the germline V gene are SGHDT and YYEEEE. The CDR3 has 14 amino acids. V trimming: 6 bases; J trimming: 3 bases; junction bases outside the gene matches: 5. The CDR3 loop is CASTRTGGIYEQYF. The CDR3 DNA is TGTGCCAGCACGAGGACAGGGGGCATCTACGAGCAGTACTTC.

The chain links TRBV18 to TRBJ1-1; D is unresolved. Germline V gene data show CDR1 as KGHSH and CDR2 as LQKENI. The CDR3 contains 16 residues. The V and J ends lost 3 bases and 4 bases respectively, with 18 bases between them. The CDR3 bases are TGTGCCAGCTCACCCTACAGCTCTAGTTTGGGCACTGAAGCTTTCTTT. Translating gives CASSPYSSSLGTEAFF.

The V gene is TRBV5-5, the J gene TRBJ1-4, with D perhaps TRBD1 (5 bases). Germline CDR1 SGHKS, CDR2 YYEKEE (reference sequence). V gave up 3 bases and J gave up 4 bases, with 13 bases separating them. The CDR3 covers 15 residues. Here the CDR3 reads CASSSPGLLNEKLFF. The CDR3 DNA reads as TGTGCCAGCAGCTCGCCGGGACTACTTAATGAAAAACTGTTTTTT.

V usage is TRBV18 and J usage is TRBJ1-2; D ambiguous. CDR3 length: 13 residues. The ends were cut back, 1 base at V and 7 bases at J, with 10 bases in the middle. Germline V gives CDR1 KGHSH, CDR2 LQKENI. The DNA of the CDR3 is TGTGCCAGCTCACCACAGCCGGAGGGTGGCTACACCTTC. Protein product: CASSPQPEGGYTF.